Each of the 29 T cell receptor beta chains below was sequenced from the same sample in a study of T cell responses to AZD1222 COVID-19 vaccine. The protocol was immunoSEQ multiplex PCR, while the TCRdb copy is restricted to in-frame clones and leaves out a portion. The sample has fewer than 200,000 clones, around 89% seen once. Sequencing was performed on peripheral blood, taken on day 0 of AZD1222 vaccination. These receptors came from an adult in good health.

This sequence joins TRBV5-1 and TRBJ1-3; D is perhaps TRBD1 (6 bases). Per the germline V gene, CDR1 is SGHRS and CDR2 is YFSETQ. This CDR3 contains 18 residues. V was trimmed by 4 bases and J by 0 bases, leaving 20 bases between them. Written as DNA, the CDR3 is TGCGCCAGCAGCGTCACAGGGTCGGGGATGAGCTCTGGAAACACCATATATTTT. Its translation: CASSVTGSGMSSGNTIYF.

This clone was counted a single time. The chain employs TRBV6-6 and TRBJ2-1; D is undetermined. Germline lookup yields CDR1 MNHNY and CDR2 SVGAGI (reference sequence). V was shortened by 2 bases and J by 15 bases, with 26 bases between the two germline ends. This CDR3 comprises 16 residues. The CDR3 DNA reads TGTGCCAGCAGTTACGGTGGACGGAGTCAGCACCTGCCCGGGTTCTTC. The encoded protein is CASSYGGRSQHLPGFF.

Remarks on this clone: The sample holds other DNA sequences that translate to the same CDR3. This chain joins TRBV28 and TRBJ1-6; D is unresolved. The CDR3 spans 11 residues. Germline CDR1 MDHEN, CDR2 SYDVKM. Deletions cut 4 bases from V and 7 bases from J, with 2 bases between. This CDR3 is CASSSNSPLHF. DNA for the CDR3: TGTGCCAGCAGTTCCAATTCACCCCTCCACTTT.

This clone was seen only a few times. The chain employs TRBV28 and TRBJ1-2, with 8 positions matching TRBD1. V gave up 6 bases and J gave up 7 bases; unmatched junction bases: 10. Germline CDR1 MDHEN, CDR2 SYDVKM. This CDR3 region has 14 residues. The CDR3 region is CASRPQQGAGGYTF. In DNA, the CDR3 is TGTGCCAGCAGGCCTCAGCAGGGGGCTGGTGGCTACACCTTC.

The chain has TRBV7-2 and TRBJ1-1; possible D gene TRBD1, 5 bases. The CDR3 runs 13 residues. Germline V gives CDR1 SGHTA, CDR2 FQGNSA. Trimming took 6 bases from V and 2 from J, leaving 10 bases between them. This CDR3 is CASSRQRNTEAFF. The CDR3, as DNA: TGTGCCAGCAGTAGACAGAGAAACACTGAAGCTTTCTTT.

This chain links TRBV2 with TRBJ2-5; D might be TRBD2 (5 bases). The germline gives CDR1 SNHLY, CDR2 FYNNEI. The CDR3 contains 13 residues. Deletions cut 11 bases from V and 5 bases from J, with 18 bases between. The CDR3 sequence is CAGGLSIQETQYF. The CDR3, as DNA: TGTGCCGGCGGACTCTCCATCCAGGAGACCCAGTACTTC.

This clone was picked up a small number of times. The rearrangement links TRBV3-1 (or the pseudogene TRBV3-2) to TRBJ1-2, with D perhaps TRBD1 (6 bases). Trimming cost V 0 bases and J 4 bases, with 12 bases left between them. Germline V gene sequence: CDR1 LGHDT, CDR2 YNNKEL (reference sequence). This CDR3 has 15 amino acids. CDR3 nucleotides: TGTGCCAGCAGCCAAGATTCTCCAGGGGCCTATGGCTACACCTTC. This encodes CASSQDSPGAYGYTF.

V usage is TRBV6-5 and J usage is TRBJ2-7, with 8 bases aligning to TRBD2. The germline CDR1 and CDR2 sequences are MNHEY and SVGAGI. This CDR3 contains 15 residues. Trimming at V came to 6 bases and at J to 3 bases, leaving 10 bases not matched to a gene. CDR3 protein: CASSRGGGLVYEQYF. CDR3 DNA sequence: TGTGCCAGCAGCCGCGGTGGGGGACTAGTCTACGAGCAGTACTTC.

The chain recombines TRBV19 with TRBJ2-7; D is undetermined. The germline gives CDR1 LNHDA, CDR2 SQIVND (reference sequence). The CDR3 consists of 13 residues. V was pared by 2 bases and J by 0 bases, with 5 bases between. The CDR3 DNA reads as TGTGCCAGTAGTATACAGGACTCCTACGAGCAGTACTTC. Translation gives CASSIQDSYEQYF.

J is TRBJ1-5 and V is TRBV19; no clear D gene. This CDR3 is 14 amino acids long. CDR1 LNHDA and CDR2 SQIVND come from the germline V gene (reference sequence). The V and J ends lost 4 bases and 7 bases respectively, with 14 bases between them. CDR3 nucleotides: TGTGCCAGTAGTAGGGCCCCGGCTGGACAGCCCCAGCATTTT. As protein: CASSRAPAGQPQHF.

This clone was found once. The gene calls are TRBV28 and TRBJ2-1, with D possibly being TRBD2 (5 bases). This CDR3 is built from 13 residues. CDR1 and CDR2 from the germline V gene are MDHEN and SYDVKM. V lost 7 bases and J lost 10, with 17 bases in between. CDR3 bases: TGTGCCAGCATGAGCGGCCTTCCGACGGAGCAGTTCTTC. It yields the protein CASMSGLPTEQFF. The full variable domain, rest sourced from reference TRBV28 and TRBJ2-1, is DVKVTQSSRYLVKRTGEKVFLECVQDMDHENMFWYRQDPGLGLRLIYFSYDVKMKEKGDIPEGYSVSREKKERFSLILESASTNQTSMYLCASMSGLPTEQFFGPGTRLTVL.

The V and J genes are TRBV30 and TRBJ2-7; 11 nucleotides line up with TRBD2. The junction had 9 bases not matched to a gene; V was cut back by 2 bases and J by 3 bases. The CDR3 extends over 16 amino acids. Germline CDR1 GTSNPN, CDR2 SVGIG (reference sequence). The CDR3 DNA is TGTGCCTGGAGTCCTAGCGGGGGGTATTTTGGCTACGAGCAGTACTTC. Protein sequence: CAWSPSGGYFGYEQYF.

The rearrangement links TRBV30 to TRBJ2-7; 15 positions match TRBD2. With V trimmed by 3 bases and J by 2 bases, 14 bases remained unmatched. CDR1 GTSNPN and CDR2 SVGIG come from the germline V gene (reference sequence). The CDR3 runs 19 residues. CDR3 loop: CAWRRGTSGRPHLPYEQYF. For the CDR3, the DNA is TGTGCCTGGAGGAGGGGGACTAGCGGGAGGCCCCATCTTCCCTACGAGCAGTACTTC.

This rearrangement joins TRBV7-9 to TRBJ2-7, with 7 bases aligning to TRBD2. The CDR3 loop spans 16 amino acids. V shed 5 bases, J shed 0 bases, and the junction held 10 bases outside the gene matches. Germline assignment: CDR1 SEHNR and CDR2 FQNEAQ (reference sequence). CDR3 in amino acids: CASSRTPSGSSYEQYF. In nucleotides, the CDR3 is TGTGCCAGCAGCAGGACTCCTAGCGGCAGCTCCTACGAGCAGTACTTC.

The chain recombines TRBV3-1 (or the pseudogene TRBV3-2) with TRBJ1-2; D call uncertain. The CDR3 sequence is 14 residues long. Germline V gives CDR1 LGHDT, CDR2 YNNKEL (reference sequence). Trimming removed 4 bases from V and 4 bases from J, with 13 bases in between. The CDR3 nucleotides are TGTGCCAGCAGCCTAGAAGGAAGTATCTATGGCTACACCTTC. Its translation is CASSLEGSIYGYTF.

This chain uses TRBV7-6 with TRBJ1-4; 7 bases line up with TRBD1. This CDR3 region has 16 residues. Trimming removed 5 bases from V and 5 bases from J; junction bases left unmatched: 11. CDR1 and CDR2 (germline): SGHVS, FNYEAQ. The CDR3 nucleotides are TGTGCCAGCAGCCCTAGGGGGCAGGGCCTAAATGAAAAACTGTTTTTT. As protein: CASSPRGQGLNEKLFF.

The chain employs TRBV19 and TRBJ2-1; D is ambiguous. Per the germline V gene, CDR1 is LNHDA and CDR2 is SQIVND (reference sequence). The CDR3 runs to 13 residues. Trimming cost V 8 bases and J 3 bases, with 11 bases left between them. The CDR3 region has the DNA TGTGCCAGTGGGGTCCTACACTACAATGAGCAGTTCTTC. It codes for CASGVLHYNEQFF.

The chain is built from TRBV5-4 and TRBJ1-6; D is ambiguous. V lost 1 base, J lost 0 bases, and 8 bases lay in between. The CDR3 runs to 16 residues. The V gene's germline CDR1 is SGHNT and CDR2 YYREEE (reference sequence). CDR3 DNA: TGTGCCAGCAGCTTGCAGGCGAGCTCCTATAATTCACCCCTCCACTTT. Residues: CASSLQASSYNSPLHF.

The chain links TRBV25-1 to TRBJ1-4, with D hard to call. The V gene's germline CDR1 is MGHDK and CDR2 SYGVNS. The CDR3 is 15 amino acids. Trimming stripped 6 bases from V and 2 bases from J, with 13 bases between. The CDR3 sequence is CASRPVGQTNEKLFF. The CDR3, as DNA: TGTGCCAGCAGACCCGTCGGTCAGACTAATGAAAAACTGTTTTTT.

The V call is TRBV11-1, the J call TRBJ2-7, with a possible D match to TRBD1 (6 bases). The CDR3 loop spans 15 amino acids. V lost 1 base to trimming and J lost 4 bases, with 14 bases between them. The germline V gene encodes CDR1 SGHAT and CDR2 FQDESV (reference sequence). CDR3 residues: CASSLVWDTRYEQYF. The CDR3 coding sequence is TGTGCCAGCAGCTTAGTTTGGGACACCCGTTACGAGCAGTACTTC.

This clone is a singleton in its sample. The genes are TRBV24-1 and TRBJ1-4, with D possibly TRBD1 on 5 matching bases. V was cut by 1 base and J by 2 bases, with 7 bases left in between. Germline V gene data show CDR1 as KGHDR and CDR2 as SFDVKD. The length of the CDR3 is 15 residues. CDR3 sequence reads: CATSDFTGTNEKLFF. The CDR3 DNA is TGTGCCACCAGTGATTTCACAGGTACTAATGAAAAACTGTTTTTT.

This chain joins TRBV3-1 (or the pseudogene TRBV3-2) and TRBJ2-7; D is uncertain. Looked up from germline, CDR1 is LGHDT and CDR2 is YNNKEL (reference sequence). With 1 base removed from V and 5 bases from J, the gap between germline ends came to 9 bases. This CDR3 region has 13 residues. In nucleotides, the CDR3 is TGTGCCAGCAGCCAAGCACCCCGGGACGAGCAGTACTTC. It is translated as CASSQAPRDEQYF.

V is TRBV28 and J is TRBJ2-3; 11 bases match TRBD1. This CDR3 is 14 amino acids long. Trimming took 4 bases from V and 6 from J; bases not matched to a gene: 3. Germline CDR1 and CDR2: MDHEN and SYDVKM. The CDR3 sequence: CASSWDRGVDTQYF. The CDR3 coding sequence is TGTGCCAGCAGTTGGGACAGGGGGGTGGATACGCAGTATTTT. Together with reference TRBV28 and TRBJ2-3, the CDR3 gives the full variable domain: DVKVTQSSRYLVKRTGEKVFLECVQDMDHENMFWYRQDPGLGLRLIYFSYDVKMKEKGDIPEGYSVSREKKERFSLILESASTNQTSMYLCASSWDRGVDTQYFGPGTRLTVL.

This sequence joins TRBV7-2 and TRBJ2-7; 9 nucleotides match TRBD2. Germline V gene data show CDR1 as SGHTA and CDR2 as FQGNSA. This CDR3 is 14 amino acids long. J gave up 9 bases and V 5 bases, and 11 bases lay outside the gene matches. This CDR3 is CASSPRAGGPGQYF. The DNA for the CDR3 is TGTGCCAGCAGCCCCCGGGCGGGAGGGCCGGGGCAGTACTTC.

The CDR3 coding sequence is TGTGCCAGTAGTAACTCGGGACAGGGCCCCTACGAGCAGTACTTC. As protein: CASSNSGQGPYEQYF. The V and J genes are TRBV19 and TRBJ2-7; 9 bases line up with TRBD1. V shed 4 bases, J shed 2 bases, and the junction held 6 bases outside the gene matches. Germline CDR1 is LNHDA and CDR2 is SQIVND (reference sequence). The CDR3 runs 15 residues.

The rearrangement links TRBV3-1 (or the pseudogene TRBV3-2) to TRBJ1-2; D may be TRBD1 (5 bases). CDR1 and CDR2 from the germline V gene are LGHDT and YNNKEL (reference sequence). Deletions cut 3 bases from V and 8 bases from J, with 10 bases between. CDR3 length: 12 residues. CDR3 bases: TGTGCCAGCAGCCATTCGACAGAGGGCTACACCTTC. Protein: CASSHSTEGYTF.

The chain joins TRBV5-1 to TRBJ1-4; 9 nucleotides agree with TRBD1. The trim removed 7 bases at V and 7 bases at J, leaving 5 bases unmatched. The germline gives CDR1 SGHRS, CDR2 YFSETQ. The CDR3 covers 13 residues. Written as DNA, the CDR3 is TGCGCCAGCCGACAGGGGGGCAGTGAAAAACTGTTTTTT. It codes for CASRQGGSEKLFF.

This rearrangement joins TRBV19 to TRBJ2-2, with D uncertain. Germline V gene sequence: CDR1 LNHDA, CDR2 SQIVND (reference sequence). This CDR3 is built from 12 residues. V shed 8 bases and J shed 5 bases, with 9 bases lying between them. CDR3 amino acids: CASGVGTGELFF. In nucleotides, the CDR3 is TGTGCCAGTGGGGTTGGTACCGGGGAGCTGTTTTTT. The full variable domain, in which reference TRBV19 and TRBJ2-2 provide the parts outside the CDR3, is DGGITQSPKYLFRKEGQNVTLSCEQNLNHDAMYWYRQDPGQGLRLIYYSQIVNDFQKGDIAEGYSVSREKKESFPLTVTSAQKNPTAFYLCASGVGTGELFFGEGSRLTVL.

The rearrangement links TRBV19 to TRBJ1-2, with a weak D call TRBD1 (6 bases). Germline lookup yields CDR1 LNHDA and CDR2 SQIVND (reference sequence). Trimming removed 7 bases from V and 5 bases from J, with 20 bases in between. This CDR3 is 15 amino acids long. The CDR3 loop is CASNAAGTRNYGYTF. The CDR3, as DNA: TGTGCCAGTAACGCGGCTGGGACAAGGAATTATGGCTACACCTTC.